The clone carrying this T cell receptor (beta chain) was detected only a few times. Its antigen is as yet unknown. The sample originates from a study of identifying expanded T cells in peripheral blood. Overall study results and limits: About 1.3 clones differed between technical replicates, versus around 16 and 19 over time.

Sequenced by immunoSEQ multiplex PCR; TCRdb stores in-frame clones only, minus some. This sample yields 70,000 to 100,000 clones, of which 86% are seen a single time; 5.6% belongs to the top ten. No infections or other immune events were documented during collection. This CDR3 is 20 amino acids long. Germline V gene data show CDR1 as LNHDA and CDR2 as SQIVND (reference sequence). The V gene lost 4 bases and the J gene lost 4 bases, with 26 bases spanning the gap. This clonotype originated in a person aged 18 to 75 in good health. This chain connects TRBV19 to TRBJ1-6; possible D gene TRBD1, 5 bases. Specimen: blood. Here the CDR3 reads CASSKRPRGNVGSYNSPLHF. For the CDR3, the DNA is TGTGCCAGTAGTAAGCGTCCAAGGGGCAACGTTGGATCGTATAATTCACCCCTCCACTTT.